Shown below are 16 T cell receptor beta chains from a single sample sequenced in a study of regulatory T cells in long-lasting Graves disease. Building of the TCR beta libraries involved iRepertoire HTBI primers and Arm-PCR of CDR3 regions. TCRdb passed the multiplex PCR reads through MiXCR, listing each CDR3 protein once. The table includes roughly 510,000 distinct CDR3 sequences, around 16% detected once. Indicated time point: newly diagnosed GD, antithyroid drugs for less than 3 months. The TCR library used RNA extracted from PBMCs. These same records also appear under a second study, on T cells in Graves' hyperthyroidism and ophthalmopathy.

The sequencing here drew on peripheral blood mononuclear cells (PBMCs), taken at new diagnosis, from a patient treated with antithyroid drugs. The receptors were sampled from a man aged 18 to 30 with Graves disease.

This clonotype was seen once. The chain combines TRBV19 with TRBJ2-5; the D gene is possibly TRBD2 (7 bases). This CDR3 is 16 amino acids long. The germline CDR1 and CDR2 sequences are LNHDA and SQIVND (reference sequence). V lost 5 bases and J lost 7, with 23 bases in between. CDR3 in amino acids: CASSSGGRIGLGTQYF. The CDR3 DNA sequence: TGTGCCAGTAGTTCCGGGGGGCGCATAGGACTCGGGACCCAGTACTTC.

In its sample, this clonotype was seen many times. The V and J genes are TRBV12-5 and TRBJ2-7, with no clear D. The CDR3 extends over 12 amino acids. Deletions cut 2 bases from V and 4 bases from J, with 6 bases between. The germline gives CDR1 LGHNT, CDR2 FRNRAP. The CDR3 spells CASGLHSYEQYF. CDR3 bases: TGTGCTAGTGGTTTGCACAGTTACGAGCAGTACTTC.

J is TRBJ1-1 and V is TRBV7-9; the match to TRBD1 covers 10 bases. Germline CDR1 reads SEHNR; CDR2 reads FQNEAQ (reference sequence). V lost 5 bases, J lost 0 bases, and 9 bases stayed unmatched. The length of the CDR3 is 17 residues. The CDR3: CASSPRDRGFMNTEAFF. CDR3 coding DNA: TGTGCCAGCAGCCCCCGGGACAGGGGCTTCATGAACACTGAAGCTTTCTTT.

This chain joins TRBV29-1 and TRBJ2-7; the D gene could be TRBD1 or TRBD2 (5 bases each). The germline gives CDR1 SQVTM, CDR2 ANQGSEA. Trimming removed 6 bases from V and 2 bases from J, with 17 bases in between. The CDR3 runs to 14 residues. This chain's CDR3 is CSVSLGTGTYEQYF. The CDR3 DNA sequence: TGCAGCGTCTCCCTCGGGACCGGAACCTACGAGCAGTACTTC.

This clonotype has a count of ten or more. The genes are TRBV19 and TRBJ2-5; possibly TRBD1 or TRBD2 for D (5 bases each). Trimming took 10 bases from V and 2 from J, leaving 14 bases between them. CDR1 LNHDA and CDR2 SQIVND come from the germline V gene (reference sequence). There are 13 residues in the CDR3. The CDR3 loop reads CATGTGRQETQYF. The CDR3 DNA sequence: TGTGCCACCGGAACGGGGCGGCAAGAGACCCAGTACTTC.

This chain joins TRBV27 and TRBJ1-4, with a tentative D call TRBD1 (5 bases). The V end was cut by 6 bases, the J end by 7 bases, with 21 bases between. CDR3 size: 16 residues. CDR1 is MNHEY, CDR2 SMNVEV, per germline (reference sequence). The chain's CDR3 is CASSKSVPSGSEKLFF. The CDR3 DNA reads TGTGCCAGCAGCAAGTCAGTCCCGTCAGGGAGTGAAAAACTGTTTTTT. The full variable domain, rest sourced from reference TRBV27 and TRBJ1-4, is EAQVTQNPRYLITVTGKKLTVTCSQNMNHEYMSWYRQDPGLGLRQIYYSMNVEVTDKGDVPEGYKVSRKEKRNFPLILESPSPNQTSLYFCASSKSVPSGSEKLFFGSGTQLSVL.

This clonotype was observed at least ten times. The chain couples TRBV24-1 to TRBJ1-2; no clear D. The CDR3 contains 14 residues. Germline V gene lookup returns CDR1 KGHDR and CDR2 SFDVKD. Between the trimmed V and J ends, which lost 4 bases and 2 bases, there was a span of 10 bases. CDR3 coding DNA: TGTGCCACCAGTGACCCACCGACCAACTATGGCTACACCTTC. Encoded protein: CATSDPPTNYGYTF.

This chain joins TRBV10-3 and TRBJ2-7; D is possibly TRBD1 (5 bases). V was pared by 4 bases and J by 5 bases, with 18 bases between. The CDR3 totals 15 residues. Germline V gene sequence: CDR1 ENHRY, CDR2 SYGVKD. The CDR3: CAISVSEPARDEQYF. DNA for the CDR3: TGTGCCATCAGTGTCTCCGAACCCGCCAGGGACGAGCAGTACTTC.

This clonotype was detected a few times. The genes are TRBV12-3 or TRBV12-4 and TRBJ1-5; D call uncertain. CDR3 size: 14 residues. V was clipped by 6 bases and J by 1 base, with 10 bases between them. CDR3 sequence reads: CASRGRLSNQPQHF. DNA of the CDR3: TGTGCCAGCAGAGGCCGGCTGAGCAATCAGCCCCAGCATTTT.

There are a few counts of this clonotype. The chain uses TRBV5-1 and TRBJ2-1, with 13 bases lining up with TRBD2. CDR3 length: 15 amino acids. CDR1 is SGHRS and CDR2 is YFSETQ in the germline V gene. The trim removed 8 bases at V and 3 bases at J, leaving 5 bases unmatched. The CDR3 nucleotides read TGCGCCAGAGGACTAGCGGGAGCCTTCTACAATGAGCAGTTCTTC. It specifies CARGLAGAFYNEQFF.

There are a few counts of this clonotype. This rearrangement joins TRBV5-6 to TRBJ1-2, with 8 bases matching TRBD1. Germline trimming cut 4 bases from V and 5 bases from J; bases unmatched to any gene: 7. The CDR3 is made up of 14 amino acids. Per germline, CDR1 SGHDT and CDR2 YYEEEE. The DNA of the CDR3 is TGTGCCAGCAGCCCAGGGGGCAGGCCGTATGGCTACACCTTC. It yields the protein CASSPGGRPYGYTF.

The rearrangement uses TRBV2 and TRBJ2-6; the D is unclear. This CDR3 comprises 15 residues. The V and J ends lost 8 bases and 6 bases respectively, with 17 bases between them. Germline loops: CDR1 SNHLY, CDR2 FYNNEI. The CDR3 nucleotides read TGTGCCAGCGGCGTACCGACACCTCAGGCCAACGTCCTGACTTTC. Its protein product is CASGVPTPQANVLTF.

This chain uses TRBV9 with TRBJ1-2; tentative D call: TRBD1 (6 bases). Per the germline V gene, CDR1 is SGDLS and CDR2 is YYNGEE. Trimming shortened V by 0 bases and J by 6 bases, and 12 bases separated the two germline ends. The CDR3 is 14 residues long. The CDR3 coding sequence is TGTGCCAGCAGCGTAGATGGGGGCGCGAATGGCTACACCTTC. Protein product: CASSVDGGANGYTF.

The chain combines TRBV9 with TRBJ2-5, with TRBD1 identical over 7 bases. Per germline, CDR1 SGDLS and CDR2 YYNGEE. Trimming cost V 4 bases and J 7 bases; bases outside gene matches: 16. The CDR3 length is 16 residues. In nucleotides, the CDR3 is TGTGCCAGCAGCCCGCGAGGGACAGCCCCAGGCGGGACCCAGTACTTC. Encoded protein: CASSPRGTAPGGTQYF.

V gene TRBV6-5 combines with J gene TRBJ2-5, with 9 bases fitting TRBD2. The germline gives CDR1 MNHEY, CDR2 SVGAGI. CDR3 length: 15 amino acids. V gave up 2 bases and J gave up 2 bases; unmatched junction bases: 3. The CDR3 protein is CASSYRLAAQETQYF. DNA of the CDR3: TGTGCCAGCAGTTACAGACTAGCGGCTCAAGAGACCCAGTACTTC.

This clonotype has only a few counts. The rearrangement links TRBV7-3 to TRBJ2-5, with D tentatively TRBD1 (5 bases). Trimming took 5 bases from V and 5 from J, leaving 15 bases between them. In germline, CDR1 is SGHTA, CDR2 FQGTGA. The CDR3 spans 14 residues. The CDR3 loop reads CASSPMGPGETQYF. For the CDR3, the DNA is TGTGCCAGCAGCCCTATGGGGCCAGGGGAGACCCAGTACTTC.